Shown below are 23 T cell receptor beta chains from a single sample sequenced in a study of naive and memory T cell subsets. Four PCR rounds used nested alpha and beta constant region primers plus the SP2 primer. MiXCR, applied by TCRdb to the UMI-ligation and nested PCR reads, yields one record per CDR3 protein. The data show tens of thousands of distinct CDR3 sequences, roughly 9.6% seen once. Treatment of the sample: skin biopsy from PPD injection site in Mantoux-positive individual. An oligonucleotide containing a UMI was ligated to the 3' end of TCR cDNA. Sequencing used skin, obtained from a tuberculin skin test site. The receptor set was obtained from an adult in good health.

This clonotype was seen a handful of times. The rearrangement uses TRBV7-2 and TRBJ2-1; 12 nucleotides line up with TRBD2. From germline, CDR1 is SGHTA and CDR2 FQGNSA. The ends lost 3 bases at V and 7 bases at J; junction bases unmatched: 7. The CDR3 spans 16 residues. This chain's CDR3 is CASSFRLAGAANEQFF. The CDR3 DNA reads as TGTGCCAGCAGCTTCCGACTAGCGGGAGCGGCTAATGAGCAGTTCTTC.

The rearrangement joins TRBV5-1 to TRBJ1-4; the match to TRBD1 covers 10 bases. This CDR3 has 15 amino acids. CDR1 and CDR2 (germline): SGHRS, YFSETQ. V lost 3 bases, J lost 7 bases, and 6 bases stayed unmatched. The DNA of the CDR3 is TGCGCCAGCAGCTCGACAGGGGGCGCGGGTGAAAAACTGTTTTTT. Residues: CASSSTGGAGEKLFF.

This clonotype was seen a handful of times. The V gene is TRBV3-1, the J gene TRBJ2-7; D may be TRBD1 (8 bases). The CDR3 is made up of 16 amino acids. The germline CDR1 and CDR2 sequences are LGHDT and YNNKEL (reference sequence). The V gene lost 2 bases and the J gene lost 5 bases, with 19 bases spanning the gap. The CDR3 loop is CASSQWGGLDRDEQYF. CDR3 DNA: TGTGCCAGCAGCCAATGGGGGGGACTGGACAGGGACGAGCAGTACTTC.

In its sample, this clonotype was seen many times. This chain connects TRBV18 to TRBJ2-6; D perhaps matches TRBD1 (5 bases). The length of the CDR3 is 18 residues. The V gene's germline CDR1 is KGHSH and CDR2 LQKENI. V shed 3 bases and J shed 0 bases, with 15 bases lying between them. The CDR3 sequence is CASSPQQGLSSGANVLTF. In nucleotides, the CDR3 is TGTGCCAGCTCACCCCAGCAGGGCCTGAGCTCTGGGGCCAACGTCCTGACTTTC. Together with reference TRBV18 and TRBJ2-6, the CDR3 gives the full variable domain: NAGVMQNPRHLVRRRGQEARLRCSPMKGHSHVYWYRQLPEEGLKFMVYLQKENIIDESGMPKERFSAEFPKEGPSILRIQQVVRGDSAAYFCASSPQQGLSSGANVLTFGAGSRLTVL.

This clonotype has more than one count but fewer than ten. An end of the junction does not agree with germline; a read error may underlie this. The CDR3 sequence: CASSDREGYAQYF. The CDR3 DNA is TGTGCCAGCAGTGATCGGGAGGGGTACGCGCAGTACTTC. This chain uses TRBV6-1 with TRBJ2-7, with 8 positions matching TRBD2. The CDR3 sequence is 13 residues long. Germline lookup yields CDR1 MNHNS and CDR2 SASEGT.

This clonotype turned up a few times. The V gene is TRBV5-4, the J gene TRBJ2-7; 9 bases are shared with TRBD1. The CDR3 has 16 residues. The germline V gene encodes CDR1 SGHNT and CDR2 YYREEE (reference sequence). The V segment lost 1 base and the J segment 3 bases; nucleotides outside the gene matches: 8. CDR3 protein: CASSLSDGTGSYEQYF. In nucleotides, the CDR3 is TGTGCCAGCAGCTTGTCCGACGGGACAGGGAGCTACGAGCAGTACTTC.

The sample holds many counts of this clonotype. The chain has TRBV5-1 and TRBJ1-6; 7 bases map to TRBD1. The CDR3 has 15 amino acids. The germline gives CDR1 SGHRS, CDR2 YFSETQ. V lost 0 bases, J lost 8 bases, and 5 bases stayed unmatched. CDR3 amino acids: CASSLAGQPDSPLHF. For the CDR3, the DNA is TGCGCCAGCAGCTTGGCGGGACAGCCGGATTCACCCCTCCACTTT.

For this clonotype: A read error is likely, as this CDR3 ends without the conserved phenylalanine or tryptophan. The chain couples TRBV29-1 to TRBJ1-2; D ambiguous. The CDR3 spans 10 residues. Between the trimmed V and J ends, which lost 3 bases and 6 bases, there was a span of 5 bases. The V gene's germline CDR1 is SQVTM and CDR2 ANQGSEA. The CDR3 protein is CSVEGNGYTL. In DNA form, the CDR3 reads TGCAGCGTTGAGGGTAATGGCTACACCCTC.

This sequence joins TRBV30 and TRBJ2-7; 7 bases fit TRBD1. Germline V gene lookup returns CDR1 GTSNPN and CDR2 SVGIG (reference sequence). This CDR3 is built from 13 residues. Trimming cost V 6 bases and J 3 bases; bases outside gene matches: 8. The CDR3 region is CACTRDSLYEQYF. For the CDR3, the DNA is TGTGCCTGTACCCGGGACAGTCTCTACGAGCAGTACTTC.

This clonotype was seen more than once but under ten times. V gene TRBV30 combines with J gene TRBJ1-5; the D is unclear. The germline gives CDR1 GTSNPN, CDR2 SVGIG (reference sequence). With 3 bases removed from V and 3 bases from J, the gap between germline ends came to 18 bases. The length of the CDR3 is 16 residues. The CDR3 region is CAWRSKGGGDNQPQHF. CDR3 nucleotides: TGTGCCTGGAGGTCTAAGGGCGGAGGAGACAATCAGCCCCAGCATTTT.

This clonotype showed up many times. The V gene is TRBV7-2, the J gene TRBJ2-5; 12 bases align to TRBD1. CDR1 is SGHTA and CDR2 is FQGNSA in the germline V gene. The CDR3 consists of 17 residues. The ends lost 2 bases at V and 4 bases at J; junction bases unmatched: 8. The CDR3 coding sequence is TGTGCCAGCAGCTTATCGGGACAGGGGGCGCCCAGAGAGACCCAGTACTTC. It specifies CASSLSGQGAPRETQYF.

The V and J genes are TRBV5-1 and TRBJ2-1; 10 positions agree with TRBD2. The length of the CDR3 is 16 residues. Germline CDR1 is SGHRS and CDR2 is YFSETQ. The junction had 6 bases not matched to a gene; V was cut back by 0 bases and J by 6 bases. CDR3 region: CASSLAFSSGSNEQFF. Here the CDR3 DNA reads TGCGCCAGCAGCTTGGCCTTCTCTAGCGGGAGCAATGAGCAGTTCTTC.

The CDR3 is CASSLGARGDGYTF. For the CDR3, the DNA is TGTGCCAGCAGTTTAGGGGCACGGGGGGACGGCTACACCTTC. This rearrangement joins TRBV28 to TRBJ1-2, with D possibly being TRBD1 (5 bases). The ends were cut back, 2 bases at V and 8 bases at J, with 15 bases in the middle. This CDR3 spans 14 amino acids. The V gene's germline CDR1 is MDHEN and CDR2 SYDVKM.

A few counts support this clonotype. The genes are TRBV7-3 and TRBJ2-3, with 9 bases identical to TRBD2. Per germline, CDR1 SGHTA and CDR2 FQGTGA. Trimming removed 5 bases from V and 5 bases from J; junction bases left unmatched: 5. The CDR3 spans 14 residues. In DNA form, the CDR3 reads TGTGCCAGCAGCCGGGGACTAGCAGAAGATACGCAGTATTTT. This codes for CASSRGLAEDTQYF.

In this sample, this clonotype turned up many times. The chain carries TRBV11-1 and TRBJ2-7; a possible D gene is TRBD1 (6 bases). Deletions cut 5 bases from V and 6 bases from J, with 26 bases between. There are 17 residues in the CDR3. Germline loops: CDR1 SGHAT, CDR2 FQDESV (reference sequence). CDR3 loop: CASSPPTLQGLPSEQYF. The CDR3 region has the DNA TGTGCCAGCAGCCCCCCGACGCTACAGGGTCTCCCCTCCGAGCAGTACTTC. Supplemented by reference TRBV11-1 and TRBJ2-7, the full variable domain reads EAEVAQSPRYKITEKSQAVAFWCDPISGHATLYWYRQILGQGPELLVQFQDESVVDDSQLPKDRFSAERLKGVDSTLKIQPAELGDSAMYLCASSPPTLQGLPSEQYFGPGTRLTVT.

V is TRBV12-3 or TRBV12-4 and J is TRBJ1-2; D unclear. The CDR3 is 12 amino acids. Trimming took 4 bases from V and 5 from J, leaving 8 bases between them. In nucleotides, the CDR3 is TGTGCCAGCAGTTCGACGGAATATGGCTACACCTTC. It is translated as CASSSTEYGYTF.

This clonotype has more than one count but fewer than ten. The chain is built from TRBV7-9 and TRBJ2-5; TRBD2 might be the D (6 bases). V was trimmed by 7 bases and J by 2 bases, leaving 14 bases between them. The CDR3 runs 14 residues. Germline CDR1 and CDR2: SEHNR and FQNEAQ (reference sequence). DNA for the CDR3: TGTGCCAGCACCCCCACTCGGGAGCAAGAGACCCAGTACTTC. This codes for CASTPTREQETQYF.

This rearrangement joins TRBV6-5 to TRBJ2-1, with a tentative D call TRBD1 (6 bases). In germline, CDR1 is MNHEY, CDR2 SVGAGI. Trimming stripped 0 bases from V and 4 bases from J, with 16 bases between. CDR3 length: 17 amino acids. CDR3 in amino acids: CASSYSTPRGIYNEQFF. The DNA of the CDR3 is TGTGCCAGCAGTTACTCGACCCCAAGGGGGATATACAATGAGCAGTTCTTC.

This clonotype was seen more than once but under ten times. V usage is TRBV5-1 and J usage is TRBJ1-1, with D tentatively TRBD1 (5 bases). The CDR3 runs 15 residues. CDR1 and CDR2 from the germline V gene are SGHRS and YFSETQ. With 4 bases removed from V and 0 bases from J, the gap between germline ends came to 13 bases. CDR3 in amino acids: CASSPTGTVNTEAFF. The CDR3 DNA reads as TGCGCCAGCAGCCCTACCGGGACTGTGAACACTGAAGCTTTCTTT.

This clonotype was observed many times. The chain joins TRBV7-9 to TRBJ2-7, with D hard to call. Germline V lookup: CDR1 SEHNR, CDR2 FQNEAQ (reference sequence). CDR3 length equals 11 residues. V was clipped by 4 bases and J by 7 bases, with 8 bases between them. The CDR3 DNA reads TGTGCCAGCAGCTCCCGGTGGGAGCAGTACTTC. Translated, it gives CASSSRWEQYF.

This clonotype was seen many times. The chain is built from TRBV20-1 and TRBJ1-5; D is unresolved. There are 16 residues in the CDR3. Trimming pared 5 bases from V and 0 bases from J, leaving 17 bases between. Germline values: CDR1 DFQATT, CDR2 SNEGSKA (reference sequence). The DNA of the CDR3 is TGCAGTGCTTGGACCCCTGGGAAGGGTAGCAATCAGCCCCAGCATTTT. Its protein is CSAWTPGKGSNQPQHF.

This rearrangement joins TRBV6-2 or TRBV6-3 to TRBJ2-7; D is perhaps TRBD2 (6 bases). Trimming cost V 6 bases and J 3 bases, with 15 bases left between them. CDR1 and CDR2 from the germline V gene are MNHEY and SVGEGT. The CDR3 is 14 residues long. CDR3 DNA sequence: TGTGCCAGCAGGCAACCGGGACTGGACTACGAGCAGTACTTC. This gives the protein CASRQPGLDYEQYF.

Many counts were recorded for this clonotype. The genes are TRBV6-2 or TRBV6-3 and TRBJ1-1; 9 nucleotides line up with TRBD1. V was pared by 5 bases and J by 10 bases, with 11 bases of the junction left unmatched. The CDR3 consists of 14 residues. Germline V gene sequence: CDR1 MNHEY, CDR2 SVGEGT. For the CDR3, the DNA is TGTGCCAGCAGTACCCGGACAGGGGCGGTTGGAGCTTTCTTT. Translation: CASSTRTGAVGAFF.